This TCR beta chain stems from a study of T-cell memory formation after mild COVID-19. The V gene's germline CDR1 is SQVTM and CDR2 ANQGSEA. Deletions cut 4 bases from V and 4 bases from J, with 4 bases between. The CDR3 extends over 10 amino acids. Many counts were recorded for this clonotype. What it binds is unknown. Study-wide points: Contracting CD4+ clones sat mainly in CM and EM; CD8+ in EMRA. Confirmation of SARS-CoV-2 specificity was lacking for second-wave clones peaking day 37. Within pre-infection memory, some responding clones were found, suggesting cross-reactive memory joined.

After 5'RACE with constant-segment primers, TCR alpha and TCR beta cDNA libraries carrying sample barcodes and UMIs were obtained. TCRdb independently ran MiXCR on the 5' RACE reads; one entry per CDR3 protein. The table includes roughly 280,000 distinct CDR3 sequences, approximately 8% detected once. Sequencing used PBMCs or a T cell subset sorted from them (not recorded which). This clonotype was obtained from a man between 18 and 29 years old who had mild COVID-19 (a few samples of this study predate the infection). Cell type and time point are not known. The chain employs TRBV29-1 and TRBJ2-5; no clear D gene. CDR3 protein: CSVARETQYF. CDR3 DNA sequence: TGCAGCGTTGCCCGAGAGACCCAGTACTTC.